Below are 32 T cell receptor beta chains sequenced from a single sample in a study of T cell responses to AZD1222 COVID-19 vaccine. Profiling relied on immunoSEQ multiplex PCR, and the TCRdb table lists in-frame clones only, not all of them. This sample has fewer than 150,000 clones, with roughly 92% found just once. Specimen: peripheral blood, collected on day 0 of AZD1222 vaccination. The receptors here all came from an adult in good health.

The DNA for the CDR3 is TGTGCCAGCAGTTACAGGGAAATTAACTATGGCTACACCTTC. This encodes CASSYREINYGYTF. The V call is TRBV6-6, the J call TRBJ1-2; no definite D call. This CDR3 spans 14 amino acids. Germline V gene lookup returns CDR1 MNHNY and CDR2 SVGAGI (reference sequence). V was trimmed by 2 bases and J by 1 base, leaving 8 bases between them.

The chain combines TRBV3-1 (or the pseudogene TRBV3-2) with TRBJ1-6, with 7 positions matching TRBD1. V lost 0 bases, J lost 0 bases, and 5 bases stayed unmatched. Germline V CDR1 and CDR2: LGHDT, YNNKEL (reference sequence). The CDR3 has 18 amino acids. The CDR3, as DNA: TGTGCCAGCAGCCAAGATATGACAGGGAGCTCCTATAATTCACCCCTCCACTTT. Protein sequence: CASSQDMTGSSYNSPLHF.

J is TRBJ2-3 and V is TRBV7-9, with a tentative D call TRBD1 (6 bases). The length of the CDR3 is 13 residues. Germline V gene sequence: CDR1 SEHNR, CDR2 FQNEAQ (reference sequence). The V gene lost 1 base and the J gene lost 7 bases, with 9 bases spanning the gap. CDR3 amino acids: CASSLEQGYTQYF. In DNA form, the CDR3 reads TGTGCCAGCAGCTTAGAACAGGGCTATACGCAGTATTTT.

This chain links TRBV9 with TRBJ1-1; no firm D call. CDR3 size: 13 residues. V was shortened by 2 bases and J by 1 base, with 6 bases between the two germline ends. The germline gives CDR1 SGDLS, CDR2 YYNGEE. Here the CDR3 reads CASSVYANTEAFF. In DNA, the CDR3 is TGTGCCAGCAGCGTTTATGCGAACACTGAAGCTTTCTTT. Together with reference TRBV9 and TRBJ1-1, the CDR3 gives the full variable domain: DSGVTQTPKHLITATGQRVTLRCSPRSGDLSVYWYQQSLDQGLQFLIQYYNGEERAKGNILERFSAQQFPDLHSELNLSSLELGDSALYFCASSVYANTEAFFGQGTRLTVV.

This clone appeared a single time. The chain combines TRBV7-9 with TRBJ2-5; possibly TRBD2 for D (5 bases). Germline CDR1 is SEHNR and CDR2 is FQNEAQ (reference sequence). With 4 bases removed from V and 1 base from J, the gap between germline ends came to 10 bases. The CDR3 extends over 14 amino acids. The DNA of the CDR3 is TGTGCCAGCAGCTCCCGAGGGCTCCAAGAGACCCAGTACTTC. The encoded protein is CASSSRGLQETQYF.

The chain recombines TRBV27 with TRBJ2-5; D is possibly TRBD2 (5 bases). V was trimmed by 4 bases and J by 6 bases, leaving 12 bases between them. CDR1 is MNHEY, CDR2 SMNVEV, per germline (reference sequence). The CDR3 is 13 residues long. The CDR3 DNA sequence: TGTGCCAGCAGTTCGGAGGCAGGCCAGACCCAGTACTTC. It is translated as CASSSEAGQTQYF.

The chain combines TRBV9 with TRBJ2-2; D not resolved. This CDR3 is built from 15 residues. Germline V gene sequence: CDR1 SGDLS, CDR2 YYNGEE. V dropped 3 bases and J dropped 2 bases, with 11 bases sitting between them. The CDR3 DNA reads TGTGCCAGCAGCGAGAGGAGACAAAACACCGGGGAGCTGTTTTTT. It translates to CASSERRQNTGELFF.

This chain connects TRBV7-9 to TRBJ1-1; unclear D gene. The CDR3 is 16 amino acids. V dropped 1 base and J dropped 0 bases, with 12 bases sitting between them. From germline, CDR1 is SEHNR and CDR2 FQNEAQ (reference sequence). The CDR3 region has the DNA TGTGCCAGCAGCTTAGGGGGTTGGTACGTGAACACTGAAGCTTTCTTT. It yields the protein CASSLGGWYVNTEAFF.

This CDR3 is CASSLGTGVYTEAFF. CDR3 DNA: TGTGCCAGCAGTTTGGGCACAGGGGTATATACTGAAGCTTTCTTT. V usage is TRBV28 and J usage is TRBJ1-1; 7 bases are shared with TRBD1. Germline values: CDR1 MDHEN, CDR2 SYDVKM. V gave up 3 bases and J gave up 5 bases; unmatched junction bases: 9. The CDR3 sequence is 15 residues long.

Comment on this clone: Additional DNA sequences in this sample encode the identical CDR3. The CDR3 nucleotides read TGTGCCAGCAGCGTAGGTAGCAATCAGCCCCAGCATTTT. It is translated as CASSVGSNQPQHF. This chain connects TRBV9 to TRBJ1-5, with D unresolved. The CDR3 consists of 13 residues. Per germline, CDR1 SGDLS and CDR2 YYNGEE. V was cut by 0 bases and J by 0 bases, with 1 base left in between.

The chain has TRBV7-9 and TRBJ2-3; 9 positions agree with TRBD2. Unmatched junction bases numbered 3, after V lost 1 base and J lost 4 bases. Germline V lookup: CDR1 SEHNR, CDR2 FQNEAQ (reference sequence). CDR3 length: 15 amino acids. The CDR3 DNA reads as TGTGCCAGCAGCTTAGGGGGACTAGCCCCAGATACGCAGTATTTT. Residues: CASSLGGLAPDTQYF.

This clone was seen once. This chain links TRBV11-1 with TRBJ1-3, with D possibly being TRBD1 (5 bases). Germline V gene sequence: CDR1 SGHAT, CDR2 FQDESV (reference sequence). The V end lost 4 bases, the J end lost 0 bases, and 10 bases lay between the germline ends. The CDR3 runs to 15 residues. The CDR3 bases are TGTGCCAGCAGCTCGTCCGACAGCTCTGGAAACACCATATATTTT. It codes for CASSSSDSSGNTIYF.

This sequence joins TRBV19 and TRBJ2-3; a possible D gene is TRBD2 (6 bases). Germline-derived CDR1 and CDR2 are LNHDA and SQIVND (reference sequence). V was pared by 9 bases and J by 3 bases, with 16 bases between. This CDR3 is 14 amino acids long. The CDR3 is CASSFSGGTDTQYF. The DNA for the CDR3 is TGTGCCAGCTCCTTTAGCGGAGGGACAGATACGCAGTATTTT.

The chain has TRBV10-2 and TRBJ2-3; D is unclear. V lost 2 bases and J 6 bases, leaving 6 bases between the germline ends. CDR1 and CDR2 from the germline V gene are WSHSY and SAAADI. The CDR3 loop spans 12 amino acids. DNA of the CDR3: TGCGCCAGCAGTGAGGCGAGGGATACGCAGTATTTT. It translates to CASSEARDTQYF.

The genes are TRBV3-1 (or the pseudogene TRBV3-2) and TRBJ2-7; TRBD2 matches 10 bases. CDR1 is LGHDT, CDR2 YNNKEL, per germline (reference sequence). V gave up 4 bases and J gave up 0 bases; unmatched junction bases: 3. This CDR3 has 15 residues. Here the CDR3 reads CASSPTSGVSYEQYF. The CDR3 DNA sequence: TGTGCCAGCAGCCCTACTAGCGGGGTCTCCTACGAGCAGTACTTC.

The rearrangement joins TRBV7-9 to TRBJ1-4; no firm D call. V dropped 6 bases and J dropped 0 bases, with 8 bases sitting between them. The CDR3 contains 14 residues. Per the germline V gene, CDR1 is SEHNR and CDR2 is FQNEAQ (reference sequence). This chain's CDR3 is CASRPVATNEKLFF. DNA for the CDR3: TGTGCCAGCAGACCAGTCGCAACTAATGAAAAACTGTTTTTT.

V and J are TRBV7-8 and TRBJ1-3; 9 positions match TRBD1. Trimming cost V 5 bases and J 8 bases; bases outside gene matches: 4. Germline assignment: CDR1 SGHVS and CDR2 FQNEAQ. The CDR3 loop spans 13 amino acids. For the CDR3, the DNA is TGTGCCAGCAGCAGGGACAGGGCGGACACCATATATTTT. Protein product: CASSRDRADTIYF.

V gene TRBV18 combines with J gene TRBJ2-2; D gene uncertain. V lost 3 bases, J lost 5 bases, and 4 bases lay in between. CDR3 length: 12 amino acids. Per the germline V gene, CDR1 is KGHSH and CDR2 is LQKENI. The CDR3 sequence: CASSPRTGELFF. CDR3 in DNA: TGTGCCAGCTCACCCCGAACCGGGGAGCTGTTTTTT.

The V gene is TRBV19, the J gene TRBJ2-6, with 11 bases aligning to TRBD1. This CDR3 has 17 residues. Looked up from germline, CDR1 is LNHDA and CDR2 is SQIVND (reference sequence). Unmatched junction bases numbered 9, after V lost 10 bases and J lost 1 base. The CDR3 loop is CAISAGQGVSGANVLTF. The CDR3 DNA reads TGTGCCATCTCCGCGGGACAGGGGGTGTCTGGGGCCAACGTCCTGACTTTC.

V and J are TRBV7-2 and TRBJ1-2; TRBD1 might be the D (6 bases). Trimming pared 1 base from V and 6 bases from J, leaving 12 bases between. The CDR3 is made up of 14 amino acids. The germline gives CDR1 SGHTA, CDR2 FQGNSA. The CDR3: CASSLGYRTDGYTF. CDR3 DNA sequence: TGTGCCAGCAGCTTAGGGTATCGGACAGATGGCTACACCTTC.

V gene TRBV5-4 combines with J gene TRBJ2-7, with D unclear. V was trimmed by 0 bases and J by 6 bases, leaving 7 bases between them. The germline V gene has CDR1 SGHNT and CDR2 YYREEE (reference sequence). CDR3 length: 12 amino acids. The CDR3 DNA reads TGTGCCAGCAGCTTGGGGGGTTCCGAGCAGTACTTC. It encodes CASSLGGSEQYF.

The chain employs TRBV6-5 and TRBJ1-3; the D is unclear. Germline assignment: CDR1 MNHEY and CDR2 SVGAGI. V dropped 0 bases and J dropped 0 bases, with 9 bases sitting between them. The CDR3 runs 16 residues. CDR3 sequence: CASSYSPDNSGNTIYF. Here the CDR3 DNA reads TGTGCCAGCAGTTACTCACCAGATAACTCTGGAAACACCATATATTTT.

The rearrangement uses TRBV4-1 and TRBJ2-7, with 7 positions matching TRBD1. The CDR3 spans 15 residues. Germline CDR1 and CDR2: MGHRA and YSYEKL. With 3 bases clipped from V and 1 base from J, the junction kept 6 bases outside the gene matches. In DNA form, the CDR3 reads TGCGCCAGCAGCCAGGGGACAGCTAATTCCTACGAGCAGTACTTC. Translated, it gives CASSQGTANSYEQYF.

The V and J genes are TRBV6-1 and TRBJ2-7; the D gene is possibly TRBD2 (5 bases). The CDR3 loop spans 15 amino acids. Germline values: CDR1 MNHNS, CDR2 SASEGT. Trimming took off 1 base at V and 4 bases at J, with 14 bases between the two ends. Here the CDR3 reads CASSEGFAGGYEQYF. The CDR3 nucleotides are TGTGCCAGCAGTGAAGGTTTCGCGGGTGGATACGAGCAGTACTTC.

V is TRBV30 and J is TRBJ1-2; D is perhaps TRBD1 (6 bases). The CDR3 runs 14 residues. Between the trimmed V and J ends, which lost 2 bases and 5 bases, there was a span of 15 bases. CDR1 GTSNPN and CDR2 SVGIG come from the germline V gene (reference sequence). The DNA of the CDR3 is TGTGCCTGGAGTTCACCCGGGACAAGTTATGGCTACACCTTC. It encodes CAWSSPGTSYGYTF.

A word on this clone: The sample contains more than one DNA sequence encoding this CDR3. The chain couples TRBV5-1 to TRBJ1-2; possible D gene TRBD1, 6 bases. The germline V gene has CDR1 SGHRS and CDR2 YFSETQ. The CDR3 has 14 amino acids. The V and J ends lost 4 bases and 4 bases respectively, with 14 bases between them. The CDR3 spells CASSLGTGSYGYTF. Here the CDR3 DNA reads TGCGCCAGCAGCCTGGGAACAGGGAGCTATGGCTACACCTTC.

The chain is built from TRBV5-1 and TRBJ1-1, with TRBD1 matching over 8 bases. Trimming removed 1 base from V and 0 bases from J; junction bases left unmatched: 14. Germline V gives CDR1 SGHRS, CDR2 YFSETQ. The CDR3 consists of 19 residues. CDR3: CASSLTVTDRATLNTEAFF. CDR3 nucleotide sequence: TGCGCCAGCAGCTTGACAGTTACGGACAGGGCGACCTTGAACACTGAAGCTTTCTTT.

The V call is TRBV4-1, the J call TRBJ2-2; TRBD1 matches at 8 bases. The CDR3 sequence is 16 residues long. The germline V gene encodes CDR1 MGHRA and CDR2 YSYEKL. V dropped 6 bases and J dropped 7; count of bases not matched to a gene: 13. In nucleotides, the CDR3 is TGCGCCAGCAGTCCTAGCCAGGGGGCGCATGGCGGGGAGCTGTTTTTT. Its translation: CASSPSQGAHGGELFF.

The chain combines TRBV27 with TRBJ2-2, with D unresolved. The germline CDR1 and CDR2 sequences are MNHEY and SMNVEV (reference sequence). Trimming left V 8 bases short and J 2 bases short, with 9 bases between. This CDR3 has 13 amino acids. The CDR3 spells CASQARNTGELFF. For the CDR3, the DNA is TGTGCCAGCCAGGCCAGAAACACCGGGGAGCTGTTTTTT.

This clone appeared a single time. The chain carries TRBV7-2 and TRBJ1-4; tentatively, D is TRBD1 (6 bases). The germline V gene has CDR1 SGHTA and CDR2 FQGNSA. The CDR3 covers 15 residues. V dropped 1 base and J dropped 6 bases, with 12 bases sitting between them. This chain's CDR3 is CASSLGPGADEKLFF. CDR3 bases: TGTGCCAGCAGCTTAGGGCCGGGGGCGGATGAAAAACTGTTTTTT.

The chain joins TRBV4-1 to TRBJ2-7, with 9 bases identical to TRBD2. Looked up from germline, CDR1 is MGHRA and CDR2 is YSYEKL. The CDR3 runs to 15 residues. Trimming took 3 bases from V and 2 from J; bases not matched to a gene: 5. CDR3 region: CASSHSSGGTYEQYF. In nucleotides, the CDR3 is TGCGCCAGCAGCCACTCGAGCGGGGGGACCTACGAGCAGTACTTC.

This clone was observed once. V is TRBV7-9 and J is TRBJ2-3; D is possibly TRBD1 (6 bases). Trimming removed 5 bases at V and 2 bases at J, with 11 bases between. The V gene's germline CDR1 is SEHNR and CDR2 FQNEAQ (reference sequence). This CDR3 has 14 residues. The CDR3 DNA is TGTGCCAGCAGCATCCGGGACAACACAGATACGCAGTATTTT. It yields the protein CASSIRDNTDTQYF. Filled out from reference TRBV7-9 and TRBJ2-3, the complete variable domain reads DTGVSQNPRHKITKRGQNVTFRCDPISEHNRLYWYRQTLGQGPEFLTYFQNEAQLEKSRLLSDRFSAERPKGSFSTLEIQRTEQGDSAMYLCASSIRDNTDTQYFGPGTRLTVL.